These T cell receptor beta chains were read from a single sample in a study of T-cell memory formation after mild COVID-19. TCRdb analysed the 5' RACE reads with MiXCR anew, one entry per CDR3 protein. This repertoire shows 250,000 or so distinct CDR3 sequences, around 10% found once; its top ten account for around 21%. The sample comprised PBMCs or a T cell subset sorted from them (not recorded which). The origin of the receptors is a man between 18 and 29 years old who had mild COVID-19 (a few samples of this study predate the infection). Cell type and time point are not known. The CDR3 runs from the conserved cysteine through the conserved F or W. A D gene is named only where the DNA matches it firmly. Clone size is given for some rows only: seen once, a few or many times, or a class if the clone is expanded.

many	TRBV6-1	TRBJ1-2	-	TGTGCCAGCAGTGAAGCGCTCGGGGATTCTGGCTACACCTTC	CASSEALGDSGYTF
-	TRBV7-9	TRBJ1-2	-	TGTGCCAGCAGCTTAGGCCCCCTGGCGGTTAACTATGGCTACACCTTC	CASSLGPLAVNYGYTF
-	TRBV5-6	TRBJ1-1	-	TGTGCCAGCAGCTTTGGGGCCACTGAAGCTTTCTTT	CASSFGATEAFF
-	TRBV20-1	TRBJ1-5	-	TGCAGTGCTACCCAGGGGCCAGGCAATCAGCCCCAGCATTTT	CSATQGPGNQPQHF
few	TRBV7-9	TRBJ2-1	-	TGTGCCAGCAGCTCGGACCTTGAGCAGTTCTTC	CASSSDLEQFF
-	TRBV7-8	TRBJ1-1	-	TGTGCCAGCAGCTTAGTTCGCACTGAAGCTTTCTTT	CASSLVRTEAFF
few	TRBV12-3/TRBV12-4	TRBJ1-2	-	TGTGCCAGCAGCTGGGGGGGCGGCTATGGCTACACCTTC	CASSWGGGYGYTF
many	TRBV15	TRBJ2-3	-	TGTGCCACCAGCCCGAGCACAGATACGCAGTATTTT	CATSPSTDTQYF
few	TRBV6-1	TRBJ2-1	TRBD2	TGTGCCAGCACGCGAGCGGGGTCGGCCGCAGATGAGCAGTTCTTC	CASTRAGSAADEQFF
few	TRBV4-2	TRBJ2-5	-	TGTGCCAGCAGCCAAGATAATCGCGAGACCCAGTACTTC	CASSQDNRETQYF
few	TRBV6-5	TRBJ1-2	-	TGTGCCAGCAGTTACTCATTCGGGGGGGTCCGGGTCTGGGGCTACACCTTC	CASSYSFGGVRVWGYTF
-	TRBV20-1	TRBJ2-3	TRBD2	TGCAGTGCTGGAAGCACGGGGACTAGCGGAAACACAGATACGAAGTATTTT	CSAGSTGTSGNTDTKYF
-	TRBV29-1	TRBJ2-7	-	TGCAGCGTTCAGAGGGAAGGGTACGAGCAGTACTTC	CSVQREGYEQYF
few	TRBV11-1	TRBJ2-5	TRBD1	TGTGCCAGCAGCCATGGGACAGAAGAGACCCAGTACTTC	CASSHGTEETQYF
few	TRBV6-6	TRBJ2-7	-	TGTGCCAGCAGTTCCTCAGACTACGAGCAGTACTTC	CASSSSDYEQYF
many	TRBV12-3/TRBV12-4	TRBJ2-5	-	TGTGCCAGCAGCCCGGTCGGGGTGGGGGAGACCCAGTACTTC	CASSPVGVGETQYF
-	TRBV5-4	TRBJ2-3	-	TGTGCCAGCAGCTTGGTAGGACAGAGCACAGATACGCAGTATTTT	CASSLVGQSTDTQYF
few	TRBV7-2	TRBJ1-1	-	TGTGCCAGCAGCTTAGGGCCGGGCATAGACACTGAAGCTTTCTTT	CASSLGPGIDTEAFF
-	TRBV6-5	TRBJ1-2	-	TGTGCCAGCAAAACAGGACATGATGGCTACACCTTC	CASKTGHDGYTF
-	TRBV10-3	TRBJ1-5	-	TGTGCCATCAGTGGGGCGGTTGGTCAGCCCCAGCATTTT	CAISGAVGQPQHF
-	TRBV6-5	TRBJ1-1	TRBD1	TGTGCCAGCAGCCCGGACAGGCAGAACACTGAAGCTTTCTTT	CASSPDRQNTEAFF
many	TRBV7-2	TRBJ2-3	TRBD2	TGTGCCAGCAGCCAGACTAGCGGGGGAACAGATACGCAGTATTTT	CASSQTSGGTDTQYF
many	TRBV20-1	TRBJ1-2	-	TGCAGTGCTAGCGCAGGGAGTGCAAACTATGGCTACACCTTC	CSASAGSANYGYTF
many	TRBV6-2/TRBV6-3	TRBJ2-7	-	TGTGCCAGCCGGGGTCGTCAGGGTCCCTACGAGCAGTACTTC	CASRGRQGPYEQYF
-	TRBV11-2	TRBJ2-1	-	TGTGCCACATCCCGGTCCCTGCACAATGAGCAGTTCTTC	CATSRSLHNEQFF
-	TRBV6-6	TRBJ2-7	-	TGTGCCAGCAGTTACTCACCCGAGGACAGATACGAGCAGTACTTC	CASSYSPEDRYEQYF
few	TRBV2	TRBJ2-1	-	TGTGCCAGCAGTGAAATGAATGAGCAGTTCTTC	CASSEMNEQFF
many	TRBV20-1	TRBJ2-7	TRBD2	TGCAGTGCTAGGGCCGAGCGGGGGGTGTACGAGCAGTACTTC	CSARAERGVYEQYF
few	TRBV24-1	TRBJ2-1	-	TGTGCCACCAGCCAGGGGCCATCCTACAATGAGCAGTTCTTC	CATSQGPSYNEQFF
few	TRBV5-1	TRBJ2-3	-	TGCGCCAGCAGGACCCAACTTAGCACAGATACGCAGTATTTT	CASRTQLSTDTQYF
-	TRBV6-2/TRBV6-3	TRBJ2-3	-	TGTGCCAGCAGTTACTCACGTAGCGGACCCACAGATACGCAGTATTTT	CASSYSRSGPTDTQYF
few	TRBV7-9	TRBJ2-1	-	TGTGCCAGCAGCACCGAACCCATGGACATCCACAATGAGCAGTTCTTC	CASSTEPMDIHNEQFF
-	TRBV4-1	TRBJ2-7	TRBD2	TGCGCCAGCAGCCTCGCCGGGACTAGCGGGGGGGGAGGTGAGCAGTACTTC	CASSLAGTSGGGGEQYF
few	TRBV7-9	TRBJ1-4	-	TGTGCCAGCAGCTCGGGACCGCCTGGCGAGAAACTGTTTTTT	CASSSGPPGEKLFF
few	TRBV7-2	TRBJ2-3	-	TGTGCCAGCAGCTTGTACACCACAGATACGCAGTATTTT	CASSLYTTDTQYF
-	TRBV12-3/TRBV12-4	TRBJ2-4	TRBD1	TGTGCCAGCAGTGGATGGGGACAGGGGAACATTCAGTACTTC	CASSGWGQGNIQYF
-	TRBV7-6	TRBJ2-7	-	TGTGCCAGCAGCCACCCGGTGAATCCCTACGAGCAGTACTTC	CASSHPVNPYEQYF
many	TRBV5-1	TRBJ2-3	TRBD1	TGCGCCAGCAGCTTTGGACAGGGGTCCATCACAGATACGCAGTATTTT	CASSFGQGSITDTQYF
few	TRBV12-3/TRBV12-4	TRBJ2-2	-	TGTGCCAGCAGACCGCCCCGAGGCACCGGGGAGCTGTTTTTT	CASRPPRGTGELFF
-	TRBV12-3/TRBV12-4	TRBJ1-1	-	TGTGCCAGCAGTCGGGCCGGCACTGAAGCTTTCTTT	CASSRAGTEAFF
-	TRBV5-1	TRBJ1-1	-	TGCGCCAGCAGCCCCGGCGGGCAGGGATTGACTGAAGCTTTCTTT	CASSPGGQGLTEAFF
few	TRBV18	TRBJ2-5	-	TGTGCCAGCTCACCTCCCGGATTCTGGACCCAGTACTTC	CASSPPGFWTQYF
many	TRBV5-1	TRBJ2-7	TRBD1	TGCGCCAGCAGCTCCACAGGGGCCGAGCAGTACTTC	CASSSTGAEQYF
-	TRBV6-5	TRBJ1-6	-	TGTGCCAGCGGAGGGATTAATTCACCCCTCCACTTT	CASGGINSPLHF
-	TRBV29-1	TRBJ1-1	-	TGCAGCGTTGATTGGGGGACTGAAGCTTTCTTT	CSVDWGTEAFF
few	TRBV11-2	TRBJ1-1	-	TGTGCCAGCAGCTTACGGGGCAGGGGTTTATTTAGGAACACTGAAGCTTTCTTT	CASSLRGRGLFRNTEAFF
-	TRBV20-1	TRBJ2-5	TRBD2	TGCAGTGCTACAAGCACTAGCGGGGGAGATGAGACCCAGTACTTC	CSATSTSGGDETQYF
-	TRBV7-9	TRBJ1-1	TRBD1	TGTGCCAGCAGCTTTCGTATGGGACAGTCCCTAAACACTGAAGCTTTCTTT	CASSFRMGQSLNTEAFF
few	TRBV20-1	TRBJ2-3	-	TGCAGTGCTAGAGTGCTCGGTTTAGCGGCGACAGATACGCAGTATTTT	CSARVLGLAATDTQYF
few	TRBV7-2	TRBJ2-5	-	TGTGCCAGCAGCCGGAGGGGAGGGGGTATCCAAGAGACCCAGTACTTC	CASSRRGGGIQETQYF
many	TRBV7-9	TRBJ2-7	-	TGTGCCAGCAGCTTAAGCCGGGGCTCCTACGAGCAGTACTTC	CASSLSRGSYEQYF
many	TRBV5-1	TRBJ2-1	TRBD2	TGCGCCAGCAGCTACGGACTAGCGGGGTTAGATGAGCAGTTCTTC	CASSYGLAGLDEQFF
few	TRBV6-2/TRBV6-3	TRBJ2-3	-	TGTGCCAGCAGCCTCTTTGCGGTCACAGATACGCAGTATTTT	CASSLFAVTDTQYF
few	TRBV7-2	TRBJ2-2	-	TGTGCCAGCAGCCTGAGGGAGGAGGGCACCGGGGAGCTGTTTTTT	CASSLREEGTGELFF
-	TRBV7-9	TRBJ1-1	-	TGTGCCAGCAGCTTTCGGTACACTGAAGCTTTCTTT	CASSFRYTEAFF
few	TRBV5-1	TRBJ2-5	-	TGCGCCAGCAGCTTGGCGCCGGGGCCGCAAGAGACCCAGTACTTC	CASSLAPGPQETQYF
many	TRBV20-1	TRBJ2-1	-	TGCAGTGCTAGTGAGGGGGGGCGGTCCTACAATGAGCAGTTCTTC	CSASEGGRSYNEQFF
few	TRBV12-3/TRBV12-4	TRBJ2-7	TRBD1	TGTGCCAGCAGTTTGGGTTCGGGGACAGGGGCCTACGAGCAGTACTTC	CASSLGSGTGAYEQYF
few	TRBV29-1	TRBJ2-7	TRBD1	TGCAGCGTTGATAGGACAGGGGTAGGGCACGAGCAGTACTTC	CSVDRTGVGHEQYF
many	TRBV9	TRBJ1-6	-	TGTGCCAGCAGCGTAGATGGAACAGGGAGGTCACCCCTCCACTTT	CASSVDGTGRSPLHF